Below, 32 T cell receptor beta chains from the same sample are listed, as sequenced in a study of OX40 agonist ivuxolimab in advanced cancers. The repertoire was sequenced with immunoSEQ multiplex PCR; TCRdb's copy has only in-frame clones and lacks some. The sample shows 30,000 to 45,000 clones, more than 85% of them seen only once. The starting material was CD4+ or CD8+ T cells sorted from blood, obtained in a trial of the OX40 agonist ivuxolimab. The receptors come from an adult with an advanced solid tumor such as melanoma, head and neck, liver or kidney cancer.

This clone was observed a single time. This sequence joins TRBV6-5 and TRBJ1-3; 7 nucleotides agree with TRBD1. Per the germline V gene, CDR1 is MNHEY and CDR2 is SVGAGI. The CDR3 is 13 amino acids. After removal of 5 bases from V and 3 bases from J, the junction contained 1 base not matched to a gene. This CDR3 is CASSPGGGNTIYF. CDR3 DNA sequence: TGTGCCAGCAGTCCAGGGGGTGGAAACACCATATATTTT.

The chain carries TRBV5-1 and TRBJ2-5; 10 positions match TRBD2. CDR3 size: 15 residues. V shed 4 bases and J 2 bases; nucleotides not matched to a gene: 5. Germline V gene data show CDR1 as SGHRS and CDR2 as YFSETQ. The CDR3 nucleotides read TGCGCCAGCAGCCCCGGGACTAGCGAACAAGAGACCCAGTACTTC. Protein: CASSPGTSEQETQYF.

The chain joins TRBV6-1 to TRBJ1-4; tentative D call: TRBD1 (5 bases). The length of the CDR3 is 12 residues. CDR1 MNHNS and CDR2 SASEGT come from the germline V gene. Trimming removed 7 bases from V and 6 bases from J, with 9 bases in between. The CDR3 DNA reads TGTGCCAGCAATCCAGGGTATGAAAAACTGTTTTTT. Its translation: CASNPGYEKLFF.

CDR3 amino acids: CASSPAITEAFF. Here the CDR3 DNA reads TGTGCCAGCTCCCCCGCTATCACTGAAGCTTTCTTT. The chain carries TRBV6-1 and TRBJ1-1; no definite D call. The V end was cut by 8 bases, the J end by 4 bases, with 11 bases between. The germline V gene has CDR1 MNHNS and CDR2 SASEGT. There are 12 residues in the CDR3.

The chain joins TRBV27 to TRBJ2-3; no clear D. The germline gives CDR1 MNHEY, CDR2 SMNVEV (reference sequence). The V end was cut by 5 bases, the J end by 4 bases, with 16 bases between. The CDR3 loop spans 15 amino acids. CDR3 loop: CASSPQGRLADTQYF. In DNA form, the CDR3 reads TGTGCCAGCAGTCCCCAAGGGCGATTGGCAGATACGCAGTATTTT.

CDR3 nucleotides: TGTGCCAGCAGACCCCCAGGGAATGAAAAACTGTTTTTT. Its translation: CASRPPGNEKLFF. V usage is TRBV6-5 and J usage is TRBJ1-4; possibly TRBD1 for D (5 bases). This CDR3 has 13 amino acids. The germline V gene encodes CDR1 MNHEY and CDR2 SVGAGI. V dropped 6 bases and J dropped 5 bases, with 10 bases sitting between them.

The genes are TRBV10-2 and TRBJ2-5; D is perhaps TRBD2 (6 bases). Germline CDR1 WSHSY, CDR2 SAAADI. This CDR3 region has 14 residues. Trimming took off 3 bases at V and 5 bases at J, with 13 bases between the two ends. The CDR3 sequence is CASSEAPRGETQYF. CDR3 DNA sequence: TGCGCCAGCAGTGAAGCCCCCCGGGGGGAGACCCAGTACTTC.

This sequence joins TRBV5-1 and TRBJ2-1; D gene ambiguous. The V gene lost 0 bases and the J gene lost 2 bases, with 9 bases spanning the gap. Germline assignment: CDR1 SGHRS and CDR2 YFSETQ. The CDR3 is made up of 15 amino acids. The CDR3 here is CASSLGGEPYNEQFF. DNA for the CDR3: TGCGCCAGCAGCTTGGGTGGGGAACCCTACAATGAGCAGTTCTTC.

This clone occurred a few times. V and J are TRBV2 and TRBJ1-1, with D possibly matching TRBD1 (6 bases). Trimming removed 8 bases from V and 0 bases from J, with 10 bases in between. This CDR3 region has 13 residues. The germline V gene encodes CDR1 SNHLY and CDR2 FYNNEI. The CDR3 protein is CASFGQLNTEAFF. In DNA form, the CDR3 reads TGTGCCAGCTTTGGACAGTTGAACACTGAAGCTTTCTTT.

CDR3 region: CASSSLTGRNEQFF. In nucleotides, the CDR3 is TGTGCCAGCAGCTCCCTGACAGGCCGGAATGAGCAGTTCTTC. This sequence joins TRBV5-4 and TRBJ2-1; possibly TRBD1 for D (6 bases). V lost 3 bases to trimming and J lost 7 bases, with 14 bases between them. Germline V lookup: CDR1 SGHNT, CDR2 YYREEE (reference sequence). The CDR3 has 14 amino acids.

The chain has TRBV11-2 and TRBJ2-7, with 8 nucleotides matching TRBD1. From germline, CDR1 is SGHAT and CDR2 FQNNGV. V shed 4 bases, J shed 4 bases, and the junction held 6 bases outside the gene matches. The CDR3 covers 14 residues. CDR3 amino acids: CASSSQGGPYEQYF. CDR3 bases: TGTGCCAGCAGCTCACAGGGGGGACCTTACGAGCAGTACTTC.

V usage is TRBV5-1 and J usage is TRBJ2-2; D may be TRBD1 (6 bases). CDR1 is SGHRS and CDR2 is YFSETQ in the germline V gene. V dropped 5 bases and J dropped 6 bases, with 8 bases sitting between them. The CDR3 loop spans 12 amino acids. In DNA form, the CDR3 reads TGCGCCAGCAGACAGGGTGCCGGGGAGCTGTTTTTT. Amino acids: CASRQGAGELFF.

This clone was counted between two and nine times. The chain joins TRBV7-9 to TRBJ1-1; D not certain. The germline V and J ends were trimmed by 4 bases and 6 bases, with 18 bases remaining between them. The CDR3 is made up of 15 amino acids. Germline CDR1 reads SEHNR; CDR2 reads FQNEAQ (reference sequence). The CDR3 coding sequence is TGTGCCAGCAGCTCGTTCCGGGTGAGAATCGCTGAAGCTTTCTTT. Protein sequence: CASSSFRVRIAEAFF.

This chain links TRBV7-2 with TRBJ2-5; D is ambiguous. The CDR3 covers 12 residues. Germline V gives CDR1 SGHTA, CDR2 FQGNSA. Trimming shortened V by 3 bases and J by 4 bases, and 6 bases separated the two germline ends. The CDR3 is CASSLIAETQYF. The CDR3 DNA follows: TGTGCCAGCAGCTTGATAGCAGAGACCCAGTACTTC.

This chain joins TRBV10-2 and TRBJ1-5, with 8 bases that match TRBD1. The J segment lost 1 base and the V segment lost 8 bases, leaving 4 bases of the junction unmatched. The CDR3 spans 14 residues. Germline values: CDR1 WSHSY, CDR2 SAAADI. CDR3 loop: CASQGQGSNQPQHF. CDR3 bases: TGCGCCAGCCAAGGACAGGGCAGCAATCAGCCCCAGCATTTT.

The chain employs TRBV5-4 and TRBJ2-1; a possible D gene is TRBD1 (5 bases). The CDR3 sequence is 12 residues long. Trimming took 3 bases from V and 10 from J, leaving 11 bases between them. Germline V CDR1 and CDR2: SGHNT, YYREEE (reference sequence). CDR3 sequence reads: CASSSDSHEQFF. The CDR3 bases are TGTGCCAGCAGCTCCGACAGCCACGAGCAGTTCTTC.

This chain links TRBV14 with TRBJ1-1; D is perhaps TRBD1 (5 bases). The CDR3 is 13 residues long. V was pared by 8 bases and J by 6 bases, with 16 bases between. The germline gives CDR1 SGHDN, CDR2 FVKESK. CDR3 nucleotide sequence: TGTGCCAGCCGTATGGGACTCCGCGCTGAAGCTTTCTTT. The encoded protein is CASRMGLRAEAFF.

The chain employs TRBV5-6 and TRBJ1-5; 8 bases are a match to TRBD1. The germline CDR1 and CDR2 sequences are SGHDT and YYEEEE. CDR3 length: 15 amino acids. V lost 2 bases, J lost 4 bases, and 5 bases stayed unmatched. The CDR3 loop reads CASSFGTGDNQPQHF. The CDR3 DNA reads TGTGCCAGCAGCTTCGGGACAGGCGATAATCAGCCCCAGCATTTT.

The genes are TRBV10-1 and TRBJ1-5, with D unresolved. The CDR3 spans 13 residues. Germline CDR1 and CDR2: WNHNN and SYGVQD (reference sequence). V lost 0 bases to trimming and J lost 5 bases, with 5 bases between them. The CDR3 here is CASSESIDQPQHF. Here the CDR3 DNA reads TGCGCCAGCAGTGAGTCGATAGATCAGCCCCAGCATTTT.

The chain employs TRBV6-5 and TRBJ1-2; D not resolved. This CDR3 region has 13 residues. Germline CDR1 and CDR2: MNHEY and SVGAGI. V lost 3 bases, J lost 8 bases, and 13 bases lay in between. In DNA form, the CDR3 reads TGTGCCAGCAGTTATCGAAATGGGTTCGGCTACACCTTC. As protein: CASSYRNGFGYTF.

The genes are TRBV18 and TRBJ2-2; no definite D call. Looked up from germline, CDR1 is KGHSH and CDR2 is LQKENI. V lost 0 bases, J lost 3 bases, and 8 bases lay in between. CDR3 size: 15 residues. CDR3 sequence reads: CASSPPLRDTGELFF. Written as DNA, the CDR3 is TGTGCCAGCTCACCACCCCTTCGTGACACCGGGGAGCTGTTTTTT.

The chain carries TRBV12-1 and TRBJ2-5; TRBD2, as called in the table, went unchecked against the DNA. TRBV12-1 is a pseudogene segment. The CDR3 contains 14 residues. As DNA, the CDR3 is TGTGCCAGCAGCTCCAGACTAGGGGCTGAGACCCAGTACTTC. Translated: CASSSRLGAETQYF.

As regards this clone: The sample holds other DNA sequences that translate to the same CDR3. This chain connects TRBV6-5 to TRBJ1-2, with D uncertain. The CDR3 contains 11 residues. Germline V gene data show CDR1 as MNHEY and CDR2 as SVGAGI. V lost 6 bases, J lost 7 bases, and 9 bases lay in between. Here the CDR3 reads CASRAPGGYTF. The CDR3 DNA sequence: TGTGCCAGCAGAGCCCCGGGTGGCTACACCTTC.

The chain carries TRBV19 and TRBJ2-2; TRBD1 matches 9 bases. The CDR3 extends over 16 amino acids. The trim removed 8 bases at V and 7 bases at J, leaving 14 bases unmatched. Germline V gene sequence: CDR1 LNHDA, CDR2 SQIVND (reference sequence). The CDR3 spells CASYRGTGLSGGELFF. The DNA for the CDR3 is TGTGCCAGTTATCGGGGGACAGGGTTATCAGGCGGGGAGCTGTTTTTT.

The chain employs TRBV6-5 and TRBJ2-1; D is possibly TRBD1 or TRBD2 (5 bases each). CDR1 and CDR2 from the germline V gene are MNHEY and SVGAGI. The germline V and J ends were trimmed by 6 bases and 8 bases, with 20 bases remaining between them. This CDR3 is built from 15 residues. The CDR3 here is CASSTAGTPWYEQFF. CDR3 nucleotides: TGTGCCAGCAGCACCGCCGGGACCCCCTGGTATGAGCAGTTCTTC.

The chain combines TRBV4-2 with TRBJ2-7; 8 nucleotides match TRBD2. Germline lookup yields CDR1 LGHNA and CDR2 YNFKEQ. J lost 0 bases, V lost 5 bases, and 6 bases had no gene match. The CDR3 has 15 amino acids. DNA of the CDR3: TGTGCCAGCAGCTCGGCGGGGGGATACTCCTACGAGCAGTACTTC. It specifies CASSSAGGYSYEQYF.

J is TRBJ1-5 and V is TRBV6-6; no clear D gene. CDR1 MNHNY and CDR2 SVGAGI come from the germline V gene (reference sequence). V was trimmed by 2 bases and J by 6 bases, leaving 14 bases between them. The length of the CDR3 is 15 residues. The CDR3, as DNA: TGTGCCAGCAGTTACCACGGGGAAGAGGGTCAGCCCCAGCATTTT. This encodes CASSYHGEEGQPQHF.

The V gene is TRBV7-9, the J gene TRBJ2-1; D not certain. V was trimmed by 0 bases and J by 6 bases, leaving 12 bases between them. Germline-derived CDR1 and CDR2 are SEHNR and FQNEAQ (reference sequence). The CDR3 is 15 residues long. The CDR3 reads CASSLALAERNEQFF. The DNA of the CDR3 is TGTGCCAGCAGCTTAGCGCTGGCAGAACGCAATGAGCAGTTCTTC.

This rearrangement joins TRBV7-8 to TRBJ2-5, with a weak D call TRBD2 (5 bases). The germline gives CDR1 SGHVS, CDR2 FQNEAQ. V lost 2 bases and J lost 8, with 12 bases in between. The CDR3 is 13 amino acids. This CDR3 is CASSLRGVLTQYF. The CDR3 DNA is TGTGCCAGCAGCTTACGGGGAGTTCTTACCCAGTACTTC.

This clone was recorded once. The V and J genes are TRBV11-3 and TRBJ2-3; 7 positions agree with TRBD2. The CDR3 spans 15 residues. The J segment lost 2 bases and the V segment lost 3 bases, leaving 5 bases of the junction unmatched. The germline CDR1 and CDR2 sequences are SGHNT and YENEEA. The CDR3 loop is CASSLTSPVTDTQYF. CDR3 DNA: TGTGCCAGCAGCTTGACTAGCCCTGTCACAGATACGCAGTATTTT.

The table lists this clone with a count of one. This chain uses TRBV2 with TRBJ2-5, with 15 bases aligning to TRBD2. The V gene end was trimmed by 4 bases and the J gene end by 7 bases; junction bases not matched to a gene: 1. Germline CDR1 reads SNHLY; CDR2 reads FYNNEI. CDR3 length: 14 amino acids. The CDR3 loop reads CASSGTSGGGTQYF. CDR3 bases: TGTGCCAGCAGTGGGACTAGCGGGGGGGGGACCCAGTACTTC. Based on the CDR3 plus reference TRBV2 and TRBJ2-5, the full variable domain is EPEVTQTPSHQVTQMGQEVILRCVPISNHLYFYWYRQILGQKVEFLVSFYNNEISEKSEIFDDQFSVERPDGSNFTLKIRSTKLEDSAMYFCASSGTSGGGTQYFGPGTRLLVL.

This rearrangement joins TRBV28 to TRBJ2-3; possibly TRBD1 or TRBD2 for D (6 bases each). Trimming left V 7 bases short and J 3 bases short, with 11 bases between. CDR1 and CDR2 (germline): MDHEN, SYDVKM. There are 13 residues in the CDR3. The CDR3: CASKGGGTDTQYF. CDR3 bases: TGTGCCAGCAAGGGGGGTGGTACAGATACGCAGTATTTT.